This T cell receptor beta chain was identified in a study of blood T cell repertoires in COVID-19. Study-level background: Sample material is recorded as cDNA or gDNA derived from T cells, B-cell-depleted T cells, or PBMCs.

Germline V gene data show CDR1 as SGHVS and CDR2 as FNYEAQ. The ends lost 5 bases at V and 6 bases at J; junction bases unmatched: 7. This CDR3 is 14 amino acids long. Assay used: immunoSEQ multiplex PCR; TCRdb lists only in-frame clones, some missing. The sample records roughly 250,000 clones, about 85% being singletons. This clone occurred once. Sequenced input: PBMCs or T cells enriched from blood (not recorded which). The sequence derives from a woman aged 25 to 39 with acute COVID-19. V usage is TRBV7-6 and J usage is TRBJ2-1, with TRBD1 identical over 7 bases. CDR3 coding DNA: TGTGCCAGCAGCCTACGGGACAGCATCAATGAGCAGTTCTTC. As protein: CASSLRDSINEQFF.